This T cell receptor beta chain was recovered during a study of CD8+ T cells in alopecia areata. Per germline, CDR1 NNHDY and CDR2 SYVADS. The CDR3 runs 13 residues. Combined cutaneous lymph node cells underwent sorting by CD4, CD8alpha, NKG2D, NKG2ACE and additional markers. cDNA prepared by RNA extraction and subsequent reverse transcription served as the template for sequencing. Here immunoSEQ multiplex PCR was the method, and the copy in TCRdb shows in-frame clones only, minus some. Observed are approximately 300,000 clones, no singletons, with the top ten taking about 1.1%. This clone was seen a handful of times. All gene names here are mouse names. The read is 4 residues too short to cover the CDR3 end, so that end is filled in from the germline J gene.

The sample taken for sequencing was CD4+ T cells sorted from a lymph node. This sequence joins TRBV13-3 and TRBJ1-1; possibly TRBD1 for D (6 bases). This TCR was sampled from a C3H/HeJ mouse with alopecia areata. Strain haplotype at MHC: H2-k. The CDR3 reads CASSEQGRTEVFF. Partial CDR3 DNA: TGTGCCAGCAGTGAACAGGGTCGGACA.